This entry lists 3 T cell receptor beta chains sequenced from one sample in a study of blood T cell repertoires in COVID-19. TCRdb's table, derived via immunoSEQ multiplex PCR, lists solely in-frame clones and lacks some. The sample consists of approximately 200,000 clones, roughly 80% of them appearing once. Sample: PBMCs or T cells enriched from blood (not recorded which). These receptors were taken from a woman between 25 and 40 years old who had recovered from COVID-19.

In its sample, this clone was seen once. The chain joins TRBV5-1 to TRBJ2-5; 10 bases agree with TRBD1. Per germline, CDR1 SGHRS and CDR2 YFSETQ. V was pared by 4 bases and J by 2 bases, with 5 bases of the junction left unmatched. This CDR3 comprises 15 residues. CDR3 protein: CASSRGTGAQETQYF. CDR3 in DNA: TGCGCCAGCAGCAGGGGGACAGGGGCTCAAGAGACCCAGTACTTC.

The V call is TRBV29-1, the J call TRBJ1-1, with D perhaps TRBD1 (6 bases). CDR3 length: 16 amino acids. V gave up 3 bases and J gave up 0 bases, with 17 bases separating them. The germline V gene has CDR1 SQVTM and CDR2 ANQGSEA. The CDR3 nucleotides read TGCAGCGTTGAGGGGGGGCTAGGGGCCATGAACACTGAAGCTTTCTTT. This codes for CSVEGGLGAMNTEAFF.

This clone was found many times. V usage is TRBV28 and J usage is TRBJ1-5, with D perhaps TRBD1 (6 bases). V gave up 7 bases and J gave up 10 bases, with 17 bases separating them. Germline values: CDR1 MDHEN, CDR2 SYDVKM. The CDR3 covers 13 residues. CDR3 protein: CASNGARGIPQHF. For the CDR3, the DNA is TGTGCCAGCAACGGGGCCAGGGGAATTCCCCAGCATTTT.